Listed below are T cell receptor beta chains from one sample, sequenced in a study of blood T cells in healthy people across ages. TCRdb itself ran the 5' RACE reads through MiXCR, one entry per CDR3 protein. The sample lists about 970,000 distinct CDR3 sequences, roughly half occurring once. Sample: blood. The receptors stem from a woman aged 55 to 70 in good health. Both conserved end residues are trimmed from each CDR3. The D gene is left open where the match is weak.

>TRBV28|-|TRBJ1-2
ASSPGSGEGYYGYT
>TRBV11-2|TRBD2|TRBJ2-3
ASSLIAGGWGTDTQY
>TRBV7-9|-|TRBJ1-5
ASSTGVQPQH
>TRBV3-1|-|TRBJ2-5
ASSHEGQETQY
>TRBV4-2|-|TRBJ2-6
ASSLETGANVLT
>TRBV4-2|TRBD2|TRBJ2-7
ASSQSGGTTQAGGPKANRGEQY
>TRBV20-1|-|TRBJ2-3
SAQTRQDGTDTQY
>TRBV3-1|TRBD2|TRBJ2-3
ASSPPGTSGRITDTQY
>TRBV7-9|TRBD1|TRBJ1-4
ASSLPPGQANEKLF
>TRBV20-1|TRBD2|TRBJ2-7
SASGRPSEQY
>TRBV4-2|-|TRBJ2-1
ASGKWDSDNEQF
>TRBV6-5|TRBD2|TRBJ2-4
ASSYGSGRASDIQY
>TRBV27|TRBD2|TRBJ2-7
ASSLSTSGSDYEQY
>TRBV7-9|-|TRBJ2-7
ASSSDFGIYEQY
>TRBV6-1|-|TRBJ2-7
ASRTGHLYEQY
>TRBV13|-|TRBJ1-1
ASSLARGWTEAF
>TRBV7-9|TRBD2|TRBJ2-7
ASDLAGTSGGASLYEQY
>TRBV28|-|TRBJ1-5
ASRTPGILGWSQPQH
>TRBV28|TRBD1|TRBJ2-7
ASSLLTAGTAAYEQY
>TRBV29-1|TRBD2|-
SGTSGFSDEQY
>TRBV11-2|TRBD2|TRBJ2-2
ASSLLAGGVGELF
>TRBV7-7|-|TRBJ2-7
ASSLLGEVGEQY
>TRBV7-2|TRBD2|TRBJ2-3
ASSSRAGGLADTQY